A single sample gave rise to the 27 T cell receptor beta chains below, sequenced in a study of T cell clonality in common variable immunodeficiency. Data came from immunoSEQ multiplex PCR; TCRdb stores just in-frame clones and leaves some out. The table lists approximately 51,000 clones, with no singletons. The sample taken for sequencing was peripheral blood mononuclear cells. Every receptor here comes from a person between 18 and 75 years old in good health.

This clone was seen many times. The CDR3 reads CASSPPSGGNEQFF. The sequenced CDR3 bases are TGTGCCAGCTCACCGCCTTCAGGGGGCAATGAG. V is TRBV18 and J is TRBJ2-1; TRBD1 aligns across 7 bases. The read is 3 residues too short to cover the CDR3 end, so that end is filled in from the germline J gene. Trimming at V came to 3 bases and at J to 6 bases, leaving 5 bases not matched to a gene. The CDR3 covers 14 residues. Germline CDR1 reads KGHSH; CDR2 reads LQKENI.

This clone appeared many times. The read terminates 3 residues ahead of where the CDR3 ends, so the germline J gene completes it. The rearrangement uses TRBV11-2 and TRBJ2-7; D call uncertain. CDR1 and CDR2 from the germline V gene are SGHAT and FQNNGV. The CDR3 has 13 amino acids. Trimming left V 5 bases short and J 6 bases short, with 14 bases between. The sequenced part of the CDR3 DNA is TGTGCCAGCAGCAATAGGGCCGCCCGCGAG. Its protein is CASSNRAARE. The complete CDR3 reads CASSNRAAREQYF.

The sample holds many counts of this clone. The DNA ends 3 residues before the CDR3 does, and the rest of the CDR3 is filled in from the germline J gene. This chain joins TRBV20-1 and TRBJ1-6, with D possibly being TRBD1 (6 bases). The germline gives CDR1 DFQATT, CDR2 SNEGSKA (reference sequence). V dropped 4 bases and J dropped 7 bases, with 17 bases sitting between them. The CDR3 runs 15 residues. The CDR3 DNA, read in part, is TGCAGTGCTAAAAGAGGTGGCGGACAGAATTCACCC. This codes for CSAKRGGGQNSP. The full CDR3 protein reads CSAKRGGGQNSPLHF.

Remarks on this clone: A read error may be the cause here, since a much bigger clone is one base away. The sequenced part of the CDR3 DNA is TGTGCCAGCACCCCCCGGGGCGGGGGGGCAACAGATACG. Amino acids: CASTPRGGGATDT. The full CDR3 protein reads CASTPRGGGATDTQYF. V gene TRBV2 combines with J gene TRBJ2-3, with TRBD2 matching 9 bases. From the germline J gene comes the end of the CDR3, since the read stops 3 residues before it. Germline loops: CDR1 SNHLY, CDR2 FYNNEI. The CDR3 totals 16 residues. V shed 7 bases and J 3 bases; nucleotides not matched to a gene: 11.

CDR3 DNA (partial): TGTGCCAGCAGCCTCAGGGGGGACACTGAA. Translating gives CASSLRGDTE. The whole CDR3 sequence is CASSLRGDTEAFF. This rearrangement joins TRBV7-9 to TRBJ1-1; 7 bases are shared with TRBD1. The read halts 3 residues ahead of the CDR3 end, with the missing end drawn from the germline J gene. The germline V gene has CDR1 SEHNR and CDR2 FQNEAQ (reference sequence). The CDR3 loop spans 13 amino acids. V lost 5 bases and J lost 3; bases outside the gene matches: 3. Complete variable domain (other parts from reference TRBV7-9 and TRBJ1-1): DTGVSQNPRHKITKRGQNVTFRCDPISEHNRLYWYRQTLGQGPEFLTYFQNEAQLEKSRLLSDRFSAERPKGSFSTLEIQRTEQGDSAMYLCASSLRGDTEAFFGQGTRLTVV.

This clone was seen repeatedly, ten times or more. The CDR3 is cut off 3 residues early in the read; its end comes from the germline J gene. This chain links TRBV10-1 with TRBJ2-1, with 7 bases identical to TRBD1. The CDR3 is 14 residues long. V lost 2 bases and J lost 9; bases outside the gene matches: 7. Germline CDR1 WNHNN, CDR2 SYGVQD (reference sequence). This CDR3 is CASSETRQGTEQFF. The CDR3 DNA, read in part, is TGCGCCAGCAGTGAGACCAGACAGGGTACTGAG.

This clone has ten or more counts. The CDR3 end is not reached by the read, which stops 3 residues before it; the germline J gene fills it in. The rearrangement joins TRBV30 to TRBJ1-1; 10 nucleotides line up with TRBD1. The length of the CDR3 is 14 residues. Germline CDR1 reads GTSNPN; CDR2 reads SVGIG (reference sequence). V was pared by 0 bases and J by 3 bases, with 1 base of the junction left unmatched. This CDR3 reads CAWSVDRGHTEAFF. The sequenced part of the CDR3 DNA is TGTGCCTGGAGTGTCGACAGGGGGCACACTGAA.

This clone was detected many times. The read is 3 residues too short to cover the CDR3 end, so that end is filled in from the germline J gene. The genes are TRBV4-1 and TRBJ1-1, with TRBD1 identical over 8 bases. The CDR3 sequence is 18 residues long. Trimming took 2 bases from V and 0 from J; bases not matched to a gene: 11. Germline V CDR1 and CDR2: MGHRA, YSYEKL. This chain's CDR3 is CASSQTSPTGGMNTEAFF. Partial CDR3 DNA: TGCGCCAGCAGCCAAACGAGCCCAACAGGGGGGATGAACACTGAA.

This clone was picked up a small number of times. The read gets to within 3 residues of the CDR3 end, and the germline J gene fills in the rest. The chain recombines TRBV6-1 with TRBJ1-2; TRBD1 matches 10 bases. The CDR3 is 15 amino acids. Looked up from germline, CDR1 is MNHNS and CDR2 is SASEGT. CDR3 in amino acids: CASSEGGQGSDDYTF. The DNA read from the CDR3 is TGTGCCAGCAGTGAAGGGGGACAGGGGAGCGACGAC.

Many counts were recorded for this clone. The read ends 3 residues before the CDR3 terminus; that terminus is restored from the germline J gene. The rearrangement joins TRBV5-1 to TRBJ2-1, with 8 positions matching TRBD2. The J segment lost 7 bases and the V segment lost 1 base, leaving 4 bases of the junction unmatched. Looked up from germline, CDR1 is SGHRS and CDR2 is YFSETQ. This CDR3 spans 14 amino acids. Incomplete CDR3 DNA: TGCGCCAGCAGCTTGTCGATAGCGGGGAATGAG. Encoded protein: CASSLSIAGNE. The whole CDR3 is CASSLSIAGNEQFF.

This clone showed up many times. Read data end 3 residues before the CDR3 end; the end is taken from the germline J gene. The rearrangement joins TRBV10-3 to TRBJ1-1; the match to TRBD1 covers 7 bases. With 3 bases clipped from V and 2 bases from J, the junction kept 6 bases outside the gene matches. The CDR3 extends over 15 amino acids. The germline CDR1 and CDR2 sequences are ENHRY and SYGVKD. CDR3 DNA (partial): TGTGCCATCAGTGATTTCGGGACAGTAAACACTGAA. Protein product: CAISDFGTVNTE. The whole CDR3 is CAISDFGTVNTEAFF.

This clone was observed a handful of times. Read data end 3 residues before the CDR3 end; the end is taken from the germline J gene. The chain carries TRBV7-6 and TRBJ2-7; 8 nucleotides line up with TRBD1. The CDR3 loop spans 16 amino acids. Per germline, CDR1 SGHVS and CDR2 FNYEAQ. The ends lost 3 bases at V and 2 bases at J; junction bases unmatched: 9. The sequenced CDR3 bases are TGTGCCAGCAGCTTGGGGGGTGGGACAGGTACCTACGAG. This translates into CASSLGGGTGTYE. The complete CDR3 protein is CASSLGGGTGTYEQYF.

This clone was found a few times. Read data end 3 residues before the CDR3 end; the end is taken from the germline J gene. This chain links TRBV2 with TRBJ2-3; a weak D match, TRBD1 (5 bases). Germline-derived CDR1 and CDR2 are SNHLY and FYNNEI. This CDR3 region has 13 residues. The CDR3 DNA, read in part, is TGTGCCAGCTCGGCAGGGAATGCGGAGACG. This codes for CASSAGNAET. The complete CDR3 reads CASSAGNAETQYF.

Remarks on this clone: Read data end 3 residues before the CDR3 end; the end is taken from the germline J gene. The chain joins TRBV7-2 to TRBJ2-1; D possibly corresponds to TRBD2 (6 bases). The CDR3 runs 15 residues. Germline CDR1 and CDR2: SGHTA and FQGNSA. V was shortened by 1 base and J by 2 bases, with 9 bases between the two germline ends. Incomplete CDR3 DNA: TGTGCCAGCAGCTTAGTGGCGGGGACCTACAATGAG. Translated: CASSLVAGTYNE. In full, the CDR3 reads CASSLVAGTYNEQFF.

This clone was seen at least ten times. The CDR3 goes on 3 residues after the read ends, and that part is filled in from the germline J gene. The chain combines TRBV7-6 with TRBJ2-7; 10 nucleotides align to TRBD2. CDR1 and CDR2 (germline): SGHVS, FNYEAQ. J was trimmed by 3 bases and V by 0 bases; bases with no gene match: 5. This CDR3 has 16 residues. CDR3 bases read: TGTGCCAGCAGCTTAGCGGTAGCGGGGGGAAACTACGAG. Its protein product is CASSLAVAGGNYE. In full, the CDR3 is CASSLAVAGGNYEQYF.

A note on this clone: The DNA ends 3 residues before the CDR3 does, and the rest of the CDR3 is filled in from the germline J gene. The chain carries TRBV20-1 and TRBJ2-5; D not resolved. V was cut by 4 bases and J by 1 base, with 7 bases left in between. The CDR3 totals 12 residues. Germline V gene data show CDR1 as DFQATT and CDR2 as SNEGSKA (reference sequence). The covered CDR3 bases are TGCAGTGCTATTTCAGTCCAAGAGACC. It translates to CSAISVQET. The whole CDR3 reads CSAISVQETQYF.

To note about this clone: A read error may explain this, as a much larger clone is one base away. The CDR3 goes on 3 residues after the read ends, and that part is filled in from the germline J gene. The chain is built from TRBV7-9 and TRBJ1-1; a possible D gene is TRBD1 (5 bases). The V gene's germline CDR1 is SEHNR and CDR2 FQNEAQ (reference sequence). The CDR3 covers 13 residues. The part of the CDR3 DNA that was read is TGTGCCGGCAGCCCCCCGGAAAGGGGTGAA. This codes for CAGSPPERGE. The full CDR3 sequence reads CAGSPPERGEAFF.

This clone was recorded many times. The read ends 3 residues early relative to the CDR3; the germline J gene fills the gap. J is TRBJ2-2 and V is TRBV4-1; D remains ambiguous. The V and J ends lost 0 bases and 3 bases respectively, with 11 bases between them. The CDR3 spans 16 residues. The germline gives CDR1 MGHRA, CDR2 YSYEKL. CDR3 residues: CASSQDEGRYTGELFF. The DNA read from the CDR3 is TGCGCCAGCAGCCAAGATGAAGGCAGGTACACCGGGGAG.

This clone showed up many times. The read stops 3 residues short of the end of the CDR3; the missing end is completed from the germline J gene. The rearrangement links TRBV18 to TRBJ1-1; TRBD1 matches at 7 bases. The CDR3 is 15 residues long. The germline V gene encodes CDR1 KGHSH and CDR2 LQKENI. V lost 3 bases and J lost 4; bases outside the gene matches: 8. The CDR3 protein is CASSPRQGLSTEAFF. CDR3 bases read: TGTGCCAGCTCACCCCGACAGGGATTGAGCACTGAA.

This clone was seen ten or more times. The read is 3 residues too short to cover the CDR3 end, so that end is filled in from the germline J gene. The V call is TRBV12-3 or TRBV12-4, the J call TRBJ1-3, with 8 bases fitting TRBD1. With V trimmed by 6 bases and J by 3 bases, 7 bases remained unmatched. There are 15 residues in the CDR3. This CDR3 is CASSPPGGGGNTIYF. The sequenced part of the CDR3 DNA is TGTGCCAGCAGCCCCCCAGGGGGCGGTGGAAACACC.

Remarks on this clone: Read sequence stops 3 residues before the CDR3 end, and the germline J gene provides the missing end. The chain couples TRBV14 to TRBJ2-7; D is possibly TRBD2 (6 bases). The CDR3 length is 16 residues. CDR1 and CDR2 from the germline V gene are SGHDN and FVKESK. The V and J ends lost 1 base and 0 bases respectively, with 13 bases between them. The CDR3 protein is CASSQGWAGNSYEQYF. The part of the CDR3 DNA that was read is TGTGCCAGCAGCCAAGGATGGGCGGGGAACTCCTACGAG.

This clone was observed many times. The read comes to an end 3 residues before the CDR3 does, leaving the germline J gene to fill in the end. V usage is TRBV5-5 and J usage is TRBJ2-7; TRBD1 aligns across 7 bases. Germline lookup yields CDR1 SGHKS and CDR2 YYEKEE (reference sequence). CDR3 length: 14 residues. The ends lost 2 bases at V and 2 bases at J; junction bases unmatched: 4. CDR3 DNA, as far as it was read: TGTGCCAGCAGCTTAGGGACAGAAGCCTACGAG. This encodes CASSLGTEAYE. The CDR3, in full, reads CASSLGTEAYEQYF. Combining the CDR3 with reference TRBV5-5 and TRBJ2-7 gives the whole variable domain DAGVTQSPTHLIKTRGQQVTLRCSPISGHKSVSWYQQVLGQGPQFIFQYYEKEERGRGNFPDRFSARQFPNYSSELNVNALLLGDSALYLCASSLGTEAYEQYFGPGTRLTVT.

This clone has ten or more counts. Read coverage stops 3 residues before the CDR3 terminus; the germline J gene supplies the remainder. The chain links TRBV19 to TRBJ2-7; 8 bases are a match to TRBD1. The CDR3 has 15 amino acids. The germline V gene encodes CDR1 LNHDA and CDR2 SQIVND (reference sequence). V lost 1 base to trimming and J lost 4 bases; unmatched junction nucleotides: 6. Partial CDR3 DNA: TGTGCCAGTAGTATAGCCCAGGGGGCAGGGTACGAG. Residues: CASSIAQGAGYE. The entire CDR3 protein reads CASSIAQGAGYEQYF.

This clone has just a few counts. Read sequence stops 3 residues before the CDR3 end, and the germline J gene provides the missing end. The V gene is TRBV7-2, the J gene TRBJ2-2; the D is unclear. The CDR3 sequence is 13 residues long. CDR1 is SGHTA, CDR2 FQGNSA, per germline. This CDR3 is CASSLGAAEKLFF. The sequenced CDR3 bases are TGTGCCAGCAGCTTAGGCGCGGCCGAAAAG. Based on the CDR3 plus reference TRBV7-2 and TRBJ2-2, the full variable domain is GAGVSQSPSNKVTEKGKDVELRCDPISGHTALYWYRQSLGQGLEFLIYFQGNSAPDKSGLPSDRFSAERTGGSVSTLTIQRTQQEDSAVYLCASSLGAAEKLFFGEGSRLTVL.

This clone appeared many times. The sequenced part of the CDR3 DNA is TGTGCCATCAGTGAGTCGATAGGGGTGAGCAATCAGCCC. Its protein is CAISESIGVSNQP. The whole CDR3 is CAISESIGVSNQPQHF. V gene TRBV10-3 combines with J gene TRBJ1-5, with TRBD1 as a possible D gene (5 bases). The CDR3 end lies 3 residues beyond the end of the read and is filled in from the germline J gene. The V gene's germline CDR1 is ENHRY and CDR2 SYGVKD. This CDR3 spans 16 amino acids. Between the trimmed V and J ends, which lost 0 bases and 1 base, there was a span of 10 bases.

This clone was recorded at least ten times. The read ends 3 residues shy of where the CDR3 ends; the end is completed using the germline J gene. The V and J genes are TRBV19 and TRBJ2-4; 11 positions match TRBD1. CDR3 length: 18 amino acids. The junction had 10 bases not matched to a gene; V was cut back by 5 bases and J by 1 base. Germline-derived CDR1 and CDR2 are LNHDA and SQIVND (reference sequence). CDR3 DNA, as far as it was read: TGTGCCAGTAGTGCCGGGACAGGGGGGAATATTGCCAAAAACATT. It is translated as CASSAGTGGNIAKNI. The entire CDR3 is CASSAGTGGNIAKNIQYF.

This clone was counted many times. The read halts 3 residues ahead of the CDR3 end, with the missing end drawn from the germline J gene. The J gene is TRBJ2-3, the V gene TRBV19, with 10 nucleotides matching TRBD1. This CDR3 is built from 13 residues. V dropped 5 bases and J dropped 7; count of bases not matched to a gene: 3. Germline V CDR1 and CDR2: LNHDA, SQIVND (reference sequence). The CDR3 protein is CASSLDRGNTQYF. The sequenced part of the CDR3 DNA is TGTGCCAGTAGTCTGGACAGGGGGAATACG.